This paragraph reports one T cell receptor beta chain. The data belong to a study of blood T cell repertoires in COVID-19. CDR1 is LGHDT, CDR2 YNNKEL, per germline (reference sequence). The CDR3 has 16 amino acids. With 4 bases removed from V and 0 bases from J, the gap between germline ends came to 13 bases. TCRdb keeps only in-frame clones here, not all; method: immunoSEQ multiplex PCR. Found here are roughly 50,000 clones, 89% of them singletons; the top ten hold roughly an eighth. The sequenced sample consisted of peripheral blood. The chain recombines TRBV3-1 (or the pseudogene TRBV3-2) with TRBJ1-3; D may be TRBD1 (6 bases). This sequence was found in a woman aged 60-75 years with active COVID-19. The chain's CDR3 is CASSPLDSNSGNTIYF. CDR3 bases: TGTGCCAGCAGCCCGCTGGACAGTAACTCTGGAAACACCATATATTTT.